This T cell receptor beta chain was obtained from a study of T cells after yellow fever vaccination. Study summary: Those fractions that held only low numbers of cells were prepared using the SMART-Seq v4 Ultra Low Input RNA kit. Findings of the study overall: It was the secondary response that reached its peak faster, day 5 versus 15, but it was weaker. Reappearance after the booster was observed for most primary-vaccination clones (roughly 97% CD4, roughly 90% CD8).

The V end lost 1 base, the J end lost 7 bases, and 26 bases lay between the germline ends. The V gene's germline CDR1 is DFQATT and CDR2 SNEGSKA (reference sequence). The length of the CDR3 is 18 residues. A single record per CDR3 protein comes from TCRdb applying MiXCR to the 5' RACE reads. The sample has about 140,000 distinct CDR3 sequences; 6.6% are singletons. This clonotype was seen a few times. Its antigen remains unidentified. The sample here was CD4+ T cells sorted from PBMCs, taken 10 days after the yellow fever booster vaccination. This sequence was found in a man in his thirties or forties who received the YFV17D yellow fever vaccine. The chain employs TRBV20-1 and TRBJ2-1, with D possibly matching TRBD2 (6 bases). This chain's CDR3 is CSARGGEVGDPWSNEQFF. The DNA for the CDR3 is TGCAGTGCTAGAGGGGGGGAGGTGGGGGACCCCTGGAGTAATGAGCAGTTCTTC.